The rows below give T cell receptor beta chains drawn from one sample of a study of OX40 agonist ivuxolimab in advanced cancers. Sequencing was performed with immunoSEQ multiplex PCR; in TCRdb, only in-frame clones are kept and a portion is missing. The data contain some 80,000 clones, approximately 85% of them singletons. The sequenced sample was CD4+ or CD8+ T cells sorted from blood, obtained in a trial of the OX40 agonist ivuxolimab. Receptors originate from an adult with an advanced solid tumor such as melanoma, head and neck, liver or kidney cancer. Each CDR3 is given with its conserved first and last residue. A D gene is named only where the DNA matches it firmly. Not every row has a clone size; where given, it reads once, few, many or a size class.

d_call j_call clone_size v_call cdr3_nt cdr3_aa
NA TRBJ2-5 once TRBV2 TGTGCCAGCAGTGAAGGTCCGGGCGAGACCCAGTACTTC CASSEGPGETQYF
NA TRBJ2-2 NA TRBV5-4 TGTGCCAGCAGCTTTAATAGGGGGGCGAACACCGGGGAGCTGTTTTTT CASSFNRGANTGELFF
TRBD2 TRBJ2-1 NA TRBV19 TGTGCCAGTAGGTTCCAGCGGGGGGGCCATGAGCAGTTCTTC CASRFQRGGHEQFF
NA TRBJ1-1 NA TRBV9 TGTGCCAGCAGCGTAGGGACAGCTTTTGGGAACACTGAAGCTTTCTTT CASSVGTAFGNTEAFF
TRBD1 TRBJ2-3 NA TRBV30 TGTGCCTGCCAACAGGGGGGAGGCACAGATACGCAGTATTTT CACQQGGGTDTQYF
TRBD2 TRBJ2-1 NA TRBV4-2 TGTGCCAGCAGCCAAGAGCGGGGGGTTTACAATGAGCAGTTCTTC CASSQERGVYNEQFF
NA TRBJ2-1 NA TRBV5-4 TGTGCCAGCAGCTCTGATGAGCAGTTCTTC CASSSDEQFF
NA TRBJ2-1 NA TRBV5-1 TGCGCCAGCAGCTTGAATGCGGTAAACAATGAGCAGTTCTTC CASSLNAVNNEQFF
NA TRBJ1-4 NA TRBV5-1 TGCGCCAGCAGCTTGGTGGGTGACTCTGGTGAAAAACTGTTTTTT CASSLVGDSGEKLFF
NA TRBJ2-7 NA TRBV6-5 TGTGCCAGCAGTAAAAATTTCGACGGATCCTACGAGCAGTACTTC CASSKNFDGSYEQYF
TRBD1 TRBJ1-2 NA TRBV18 TGTGCCAGCTGGACAGGGGGCCATGGCTATGGCTACACCTTC CASWTGGHGYGYTF